This TCR beta chain was captured in a study of T cells after yellow fever vaccination. TCRdb passed the 5' RACE reads through MiXCR, listing each CDR3 protein once. This table has more than 200,000 distinct CDR3 sequences, approximately 3.8% appearing once. Per the germline V gene, CDR1 is SGHTA and CDR2 is FQGTGA. This CDR3 spans 13 amino acids. V was trimmed by 5 bases and J by 5 bases, leaving 10 bases between them. The sample holds many counts of this clonotype. Sample: PBMCs, taken 15 days after the yellow fever booster vaccination. V is TRBV7-3 and J is TRBJ2-1; D may match TRBD1 or TRBD2 (6 bases each). The clonotype comes from a man younger than 30 who received the YFV17D yellow fever vaccine. CDR3 nucleotide sequence: TGTGCCAGCAGCCCGGGGGCAAACAATGAGCAGTTCTTC. This translates into CASSPGANNEQFF. The full variable domain, its missing parts supplied by reference TRBV7-3 and TRBJ2-1, is GAGVSQTPSNKVTEKGKYVELRCDPISGHTALYWYRQSLGQGPEFLIYFQGTGAADDSGLPNDRFFAVRPEGSVSTLKIQRTERGDSAVYLCASSPGANNEQFFGPGTRLTVL.